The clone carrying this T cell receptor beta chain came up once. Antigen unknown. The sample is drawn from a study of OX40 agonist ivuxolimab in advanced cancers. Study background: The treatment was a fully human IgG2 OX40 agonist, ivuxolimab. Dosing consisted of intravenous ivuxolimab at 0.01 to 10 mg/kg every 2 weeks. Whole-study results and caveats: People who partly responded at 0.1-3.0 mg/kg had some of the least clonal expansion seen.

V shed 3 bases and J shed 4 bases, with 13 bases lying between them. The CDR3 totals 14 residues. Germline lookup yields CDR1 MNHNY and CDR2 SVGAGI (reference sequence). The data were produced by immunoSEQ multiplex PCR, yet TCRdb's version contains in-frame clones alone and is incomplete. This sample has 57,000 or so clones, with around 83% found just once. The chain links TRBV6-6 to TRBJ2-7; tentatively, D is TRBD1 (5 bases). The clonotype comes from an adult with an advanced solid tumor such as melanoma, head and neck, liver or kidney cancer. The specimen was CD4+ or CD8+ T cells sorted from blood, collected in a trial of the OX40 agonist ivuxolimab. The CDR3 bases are TGTGCCAGCAGTTATGGTGACAGTCTGTACGAGCAGTACTTC. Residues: CASSYGDSLYEQYF.